This passage covers 16 T cell receptor beta chains from one sample sequenced in a study of identical twins (TCRdb year 2016). Library generation was performed with 5' RACE. Sequencing used an Illumina HiSeq 2000. Starting from the raw public reads, TCRdb applied fastp trimming at Q25, assembled clones with MiXCR and retained in-frame beta chains. Rows matching on CDR3 protein sequence are summarized as one entry with the most common DNA and genes. This sample lists 650,000 to 750,000 distinct CDR3 sequences; 20% to 25% were detected once. The ten biggest clones cover roughly 4.3% of the sample. These same data were also listed under a study on T cells expressing NK-cell markers.

The sample was PBMCs. These receptors came from a woman between 18 and 30 years old in good health.

This clonotype was recorded at least ten times. The chain recombines TRBV20-1 with TRBJ2-7, with TRBD1 matching 10 bases. The V gene's germline CDR1 is DFQATT and CDR2 SNEGSKA (reference sequence). The CDR3 loop spans 15 amino acids. V dropped 6 bases and J dropped 3; count of bases not matched to a gene: 11. This chain's CDR3 is CSAPPLGQGDYEQYF. CDR3 sequence (DNA): TGCAGTGCACCACCCCTCGGACAGGGGGACTACGAGCAGTACTTC.

Points on this clonotype: This sequence may be a read error, since a much larger clone differs from it by one base. This sequence joins TRBV20-1 and TRBJ2-1; D not certain. The V gene lost 4 bases and the J gene lost 4 bases, with 11 bases spanning the gap. Germline assignment: CDR1 DFQATT and CDR2 SNEGSKA (reference sequence). This CDR3 region has 13 residues. The CDR3 DNA follows: TGCAGTGCTACGACCCCTGATTACAATGAGCAGTTCTTC. Amino acids: CSATTPDYNEQFF.

This sequence joins TRBV20-1 and TRBJ2-5; TRBD2 is a possible D gene (5 bases). This CDR3 comprises 11 residues. Germline CDR1 DFQATT, CDR2 SNEGSKA (reference sequence). Trimming shortened V by 3 bases and J by 4 bases, and 6 bases separated the two germline ends. The CDR3 bases are TGCAGTGCTAGGAGGGCAGAGACCCAGTACTTC. Its translation: CSARRAETQYF.

This clonotype was picked up a small number of times. The J gene is TRBJ1-2, the V gene TRBV4-1; no reliable D call. From germline, CDR1 is MGHRA and CDR2 YSYEKL. The CDR3 is 17 residues long. V lost 3 bases and J lost 0, with 17 bases in between. CDR3 nucleotide sequence: TGCGCCAGCAGCCACCGGCAAAGGCTCGAAGCTAACTATGGCTACACCTTC. This translates into CASSHRQRLEANYGYTF.

This clonotype was counted between two and nine times. V and J are TRBV12-3 or TRBV12-4 and TRBJ1-5; maybe TRBD1 (6 bases). The CDR3 length is 16 residues. The V and J ends lost 4 bases and 7 bases respectively, with 20 bases between them. CDR3 nucleotides: TGTGCCAGCAGTTGGTACAGGGCAGGGGTTCCGCAGCCCCAGCATTTT. Its translation: CASSWYRAGVPQPQHF.

The table lists this clonotype with many counts. This sequence joins TRBV5-6 and TRBJ1-1; D not resolved. This CDR3 has 12 amino acids. Germline CDR1 is SGHDT and CDR2 is YYEEEE. Trimming cost V 0 bases and J 5 bases, with 5 bases left between them. CDR3: CASSLGWTEAFF. The DNA of the CDR3 is TGTGCCAGCAGCTTGGGGTGGACTGAAGCTTTCTTT.

The table lists this clonotype with a few counts. The chain employs TRBV19 and TRBJ2-3; 7 bases align to TRBD1. CDR3 length: 14 residues. The germline V gene has CDR1 LNHDA and CDR2 SQIVND (reference sequence). V trimming: 5 bases; J trimming: 3 bases; junction bases outside the gene matches: 5. The CDR3 spells CASSRQGWTDTQYF. Written as DNA, the CDR3 is TGTGCCAGTAGTCGACAGGGATGGACAGATACGCAGTATTTT. Full variable domain (missing parts from reference TRBV19 and TRBJ2-3): DGGITQSPKYLFRKEGQNVTLSCEQNLNHDAMYWYRQDPGQGLRLIYYSQIVNDFQKGDIAEGYSVSREKKESFPLTVTSAQKNPTAFYLCASSRQGWTDTQYFGPGTRLTVL.

The rearrangement links TRBV20-1 to TRBJ2-5; D is undetermined. CDR1 and CDR2 (germline): DFQATT, SNEGSKA (reference sequence). V was shortened by 3 bases and J by 3 bases, with 14 bases between the two germline ends. This CDR3 has 14 amino acids. The CDR3 sequence is CSASRASLEETQYF. The CDR3 DNA follows: TGCAGTGCTAGTCGGGCTTCTCTCGAAGAGACCCAGTACTTC.

This clonotype was observed many times. The rearrangement links TRBV20-1 to TRBJ1-1; D might be TRBD1 (5 bases). V shed 3 bases and J shed 1 base, with 9 bases lying between them. Germline lookup yields CDR1 DFQATT and CDR2 SNEGSKA (reference sequence). This CDR3 has 13 amino acids. This CDR3 is CSASGTANTEAFF. The CDR3 nucleotides read TGCAGTGCTAGCGGGACCGCGAACACTGAAGCTTTCTTT.

The V and J genes are TRBV7-9 and TRBJ2-5; TRBD1 or TRBD2 may be the D gene (5 bases each). Germline V gene data show CDR1 as SEHNR and CDR2 as FQNEAQ (reference sequence). Trimming shortened V by 0 bases and J by 10 bases, and 12 bases separated the two germline ends. This CDR3 spans 13 amino acids. The CDR3 protein is CASSLAFLGGQYF. The CDR3 coding sequence is TGTGCCAGCAGCTTAGCCTTTCTTGGGGGCCAGTACTTC.

This clonotype was seen ten or more times. The gene calls are TRBV2 and TRBJ2-5, with 8 bases fitting TRBD2. Germline CDR1 and CDR2: SNHLY and FYNNEI. Trimming took 8 bases from V and 5 from J; bases not matched to a gene: 7. CDR3 size: 13 residues. CDR3 nucleotide sequence: TGTGCCAGCCCCGGGGGGGCGCGTGAGACCCAGTACTTC. This encodes CASPGGARETQYF.

V is TRBV5-4 and J is TRBJ2-1; D is uncertain. The CDR3 consists of 15 residues. The germline gives CDR1 SGHNT, CDR2 YYREEE (reference sequence). V shed 1 base and J shed 0 bases, with 8 bases lying between them. The CDR3: CASSLRLSSYNEQFF. CDR3 bases: TGTGCCAGCAGCTTGCGACTGAGCTCCTACAATGAGCAGTTCTTC.

In this sample, this clonotype turned up a few times. The V call is TRBV28, the J call TRBJ1-5; 7 bases map to TRBD1. The CDR3 loop spans 13 amino acids. With 6 bases clipped from V and 5 bases from J, the junction kept 4 bases outside the gene matches. Germline values: CDR1 MDHEN, CDR2 SYDVKM. The CDR3 sequence: CASRTGSYQPQHF. DNA for the CDR3: TGTGCCAGCAGGACAGGGAGTTATCAGCCCCAGCATTTT.

Only a few counts were recorded for this clonotype. The rearrangement uses TRBV12-3 or TRBV12-4 and TRBJ1-2; no clear D gene. V was trimmed by 6 bases and J by 8 bases, leaving 16 bases between them. The CDR3 has 13 residues. The CDR3 protein is CASRRRQDGGYTF. The CDR3 coding sequence is TGTGCCAGCAGAAGGAGGCAGGATGGAGGCTACACCTTC.

V usage is TRBV27 and J usage is TRBJ2-2, with a tentative D call TRBD1 (6 bases). Trimming took 9 bases from V and 2 from J, leaving 16 bases between them. This CDR3 is 15 amino acids long. Germline CDR1 is MNHEY and CDR2 is SMNVEV (reference sequence). Here the CDR3 DNA reads TGTGCCAGTAGCTTCGGGACACGAAACACCGGGGAGCTGTTTTTT. This codes for CASSFGTRNTGELFF.

This clonotype was observed a few times. The rearrangement joins TRBV6-1 to TRBJ2-3, with a tentative D call TRBD1 (6 bases). Germline CDR1 is MNHNS and CDR2 is SASEGT. The CDR3 runs to 15 residues. V was clipped by 1 base and J by 0 bases, with 8 bases between them. CDR3 DNA: TGTGCCAGCAGTGAAGATGGACAGAGCACAGATACGCAGTATTTT. Translated: CASSEDGQSTDTQYF.